This T cell receptor (beta chain) was obtained from a study of Tregs in tolerant kidney transplant recipients. Study information: The nonmyeloablative bone marrow transplants came from related graft donors, with transient mixed chimerism.

General observations from the study: This study did not directly address biological reproducibility. Tolerant patients' donor-specific Tregs expanded beyond overall Tregs, suggesting antigen-driven growth.

For this clone: Antigen specificity is unknown.

V lost 6 bases and J lost 0; bases outside the gene matches: 4. This CDR3 spans 14 amino acids. Germline V lookup: CDR1 SGHDN, CDR2 FVKESK. Clones were read by immunoSEQ multiplex PCR, and TCRdb kept only the in-frame ones, dropping some. The repertoire holds fewer than 80,000 clones, with about 88% as singletons. The chain joins TRBV14 to TRBJ1-2, with 7 nucleotides matching TRBD1. This receptor was identified in a human donor who received a combined kidney and bone marrow transplant. Here the sequenced sample was CD4+ T cells from blood, taken before the transplant. CDR3 sequence reads: CASSPGQTNYGYTF. The DNA of the CDR3 is TGTGCCAGCAGTCCGGGACAGACTAACTATGGCTACACCTTC.